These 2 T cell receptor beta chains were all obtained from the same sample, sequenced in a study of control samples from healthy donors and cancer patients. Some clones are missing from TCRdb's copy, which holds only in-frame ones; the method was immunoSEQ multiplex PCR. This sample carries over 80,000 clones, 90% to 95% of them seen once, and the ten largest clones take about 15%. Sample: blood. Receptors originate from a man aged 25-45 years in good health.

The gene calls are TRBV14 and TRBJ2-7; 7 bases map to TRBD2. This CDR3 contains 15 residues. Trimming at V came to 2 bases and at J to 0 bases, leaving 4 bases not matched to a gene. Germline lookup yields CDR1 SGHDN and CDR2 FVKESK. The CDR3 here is CASSQNGRTSYEQYF. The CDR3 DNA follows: TGTGCCAGCAGCCAAAACGGGAGGACCTCCTACGAGCAGTACTTC.

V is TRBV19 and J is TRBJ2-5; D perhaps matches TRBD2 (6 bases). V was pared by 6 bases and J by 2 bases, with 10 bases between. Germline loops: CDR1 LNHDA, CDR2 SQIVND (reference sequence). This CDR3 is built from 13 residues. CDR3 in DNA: TGTGCCAGTAGGATGGGACTGCAAGAGACCCAGTACTTC. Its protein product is CASRMGLQETQYF.